This TCR beta chain was obtained from a study of blood T cell repertoires in COVID-19. On the study more broadly: COVID-19 samples, acute and convalescent, were from the United States, Italy and Spain. From T cells, B-cell-depleted T cells, or PBMCs came the material, which was cDNA or gDNA.

Original analysis: Amplification with reference gene primers provided the estimates of nucleated cell counts. The table came from immunoSEQ multiplex PCR; TCRdb's copy has only in-frame clones and leaves some out. V, J and clone size are taken as reported in that table, and D and trimming were inferred from the DNA itself. The table records roughly 200,000 clones, 80% to 85% of them present only once. CDR1 is LNHDA, CDR2 SQIVND, per germline (reference sequence). Trimming took 6 bases from V and 0 from J, leaving 11 bases between them. The CDR3 sequence is 15 residues long. The sequence was collected from a human donor in a cohort sampled during active COVID-19. The sequencing input was peripheral blood. This chain joins TRBV19 and TRBJ1-4, with a weak D call TRBD1 (6 bases). CDR3 sequence: CASRDGGPTNEKLFF. The CDR3 DNA reads as TGTGCCAGTAGGGACGGGGGGCCAACTAATGAAAAACTGTTTTTT.